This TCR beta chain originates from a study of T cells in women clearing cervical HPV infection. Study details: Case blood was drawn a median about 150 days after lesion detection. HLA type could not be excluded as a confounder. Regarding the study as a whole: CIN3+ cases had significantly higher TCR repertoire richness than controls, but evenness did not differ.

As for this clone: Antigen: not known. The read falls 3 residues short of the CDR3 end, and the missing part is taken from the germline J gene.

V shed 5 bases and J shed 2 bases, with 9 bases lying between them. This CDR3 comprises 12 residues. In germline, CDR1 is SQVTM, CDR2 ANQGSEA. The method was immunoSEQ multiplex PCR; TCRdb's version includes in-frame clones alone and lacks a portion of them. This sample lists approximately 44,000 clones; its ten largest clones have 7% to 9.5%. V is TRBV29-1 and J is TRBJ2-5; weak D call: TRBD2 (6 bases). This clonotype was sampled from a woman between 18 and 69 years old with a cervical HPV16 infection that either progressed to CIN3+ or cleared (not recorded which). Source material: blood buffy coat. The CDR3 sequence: CSVRRAQETQYF. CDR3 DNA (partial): TGCAGCGTTCGGAGGGCACAAGAGACC.